The entry that follows covers one T cell receptor beta chain sequence. It lacks a known antigen. No much larger clone exists at a distance of one base, and base qualities are not known. The same CDR3 can be traced to other DNA sequences in this sample. These data belong to a study of blood T cell repertoires in COVID-19 (dated by TCRdb to 2020 to 2021). In the study overall: Samples covering the acute and convalescent phases of COVID-19 were provided by collaborators in the United States, Italy and Spain. The material from the prospective study consisted of cDNA or gDNA derived from T cells, B-cell-depleted T cells, or PBMCs. Deeply sampled blood TCRbeta repertoires from subjects exposed to, actively infected with, or recovered from COVID-19 were included in the dataset. The repertoires were released in a freely available public database meant as a resource for research on the immune response to SARS-CoV-2. Samples came from the ongoing ImmuneRACE study (first 160 participants) plus 1,254 subjects from 6 global collaborators. Nearly every sample came with metadata listing a de-identified subject ID, COVID-19 status, age in years and sex. Where available, HLA class I and class II types were obtained from metadata supplied by the sample provider rather than from assay-based typing.

Results the study describes overall, beyond this receptor: Clinical and demographic metadata were provided uncurated, with the amount varying by source and participant.

TCRbeta CDR3 regions were amplified from genomic DNA by means of the immunoSEQ Assay, a bias-controlled multiplex PCR. On the study's bioinformatics: Nucleated cell counts per sample were estimated from amplification of reference gene primers within the assay. Sequence reads were collapsed and filtered to measure the absolute abundance of every unique TCRbeta CDR3 rearrangement. For each sample, productive Simpson clonality was calculated by taking the square root of Simpson's diversity index across productive rearrangements. TCRdb limited this immuneACCESS table to in-frame rearrangements with V and J called. A share of clones is missing; checked studies link under half to unresolved V genes, and the rest is unexplained. V, J and clone size are taken as reported in that table, and D and trimming were inferred from the DNA itself. The sample table records 90,000 to 150,000 clones; over 60% of these occur just once. 6.5% to 9% of the sample is taken by the ten largest.

Taken from cysteine to phenylalanine, the CDR3 has 14 residues. CDR3 DNA only is kept here, 42 bases in frame from base 1. For this chain, trimming is 3 bases at the V end and 7 bases at the J end, and the number of junction bases without a gene match is 1. From a lookup of the germline V gene, CDR1 and CDR2 are SGDLS and YYNGEE. The collaborating institutions used their own protocols to collect whole blood in K2EDTA tubes. For TCRbeta analysis, collaborator samples were shipped as frozen whole blood, as isolated PBMCs, or as DNA extracted from either sample type. The sequence was obtained from a human donor in a cohort sampled during active COVID-19. The chain is made from TRBV9 and TRBJ1-6, with 10 middle bases fitting TRBD1. The sample consisted of peripheral blood. At the DNA level, the sequence is TGTGCCAGCAGCGCGGACAGGGGGAATTCACCCCTCCACTTT. Protein translation: CASSADRGNSPLHF.